This T cell receptor beta chain originates from a study of blood T cell repertoires in COVID-19. Study as a whole: There were acute and convalescent COVID-19 samples, and they came from the United States, Italy and Spain. Sample material is recorded as cDNA or gDNA derived from T cells, B-cell-depleted T cells, or PBMCs.

V was shortened by 3 bases and J by 2 bases, with 13 bases between the two germline ends. The CDR3 is 15 amino acids. Germline V gene lookup returns CDR1 SGHRS and CDR2 YFSETQ. Authors' methods: Amplification of reference gene primers was used by the study to estimate nucleated cell counts. The data were produced by immunoSEQ multiplex PCR, yet TCRdb's version contains in-frame clones alone and is incomplete. V, J and clone size reflect that table, while D and trimming were determined from the DNA. The table lists about 190,000 clones, 75% to 95% of them singletons, with around 0.53% in the top ten. Input material: peripheral blood. This sequence originates from a man over 45 with acute or convalescent COVID-19. V gene TRBV5-1 combines with J gene TRBJ2-3; possibly TRBD2 for D (7 bases). CDR3: CASSSSRGATDTQYF. The CDR3 bases are TGCGCCAGCAGCTCATCACGGGGGGCCACAGATACGCAGTATTTT.